These 7 T cell receptor beta chains originate from one sample sequenced in a study of PD-1 blockade in mismatch repair-deficient tumors. TCRdb's copy holds only in-frame clones and misses some; the assay was immunoSEQ multiplex PCR. This sample carries 75,000 to 80,000 clones, approximately 78% of them seen once, and the ten largest clones take over 4.5%. The sample was peripheral blood, taken 44 weeks after starting pembrolizumab. The receptor source for this set is an adult with mismatch repair-deficient cancer.

The V and J genes are TRBV19 and TRBJ2-7, with a weak D call TRBD1 (6 bases). Deletions cut 6 bases from V and 0 bases from J, with 21 bases between. From germline, CDR1 is LNHDA and CDR2 SQIVND (reference sequence). The CDR3 runs to 17 residues. CDR3 nucleotides: TGTGCCAGTAGCCCTCGAGCCCAGGGGAGTTCCTCCTACGAGCAGTACTTC. Its translation is CASSPRAQGSSSYEQYF.

This chain links TRBV29-1 with TRBJ1-2; 8 nucleotides agree with TRBD1. The V segment lost 6 bases and the J segment 2 bases; nucleotides outside the gene matches: 5. From germline, CDR1 is SQVTM and CDR2 ANQGSEA. CDR3 length: 13 amino acids. The CDR3 loop is CSVETGENYGYTF. CDR3 bases: TGCAGCGTGGAGACAGGGGAAAACTATGGCTACACCTTC.

The genes are TRBV7-2 and TRBJ1-5; TRBD1 is a possible D gene (6 bases). The CDR3 consists of 13 residues. Germline CDR1 and CDR2: SGHTA and FQGNSA. V shed 1 base and J shed 6 bases, with 7 bases lying between them. In DNA, the CDR3 is TGTGCCAGCAGCTTAGACAGGGTTCAGCCCCAGCATTTT. Protein sequence: CASSLDRVQPQHF.

The gene calls are TRBV27 and TRBJ2-3, with a possible D match to TRBD1 (6 bases). Germline CDR1 reads MNHEY; CDR2 reads SMNVEV (reference sequence). The CDR3 totals 16 residues. V lost 5 bases to trimming and J lost 4 bases, with 19 bases between them. CDR3 sequence reads: CASSPEQGNLADTQYF. The DNA for the CDR3 is TGTGCCAGCAGTCCCGAACAGGGAAATTTGGCAGATACGCAGTATTTT.

The chain combines TRBV7-9 with TRBJ2-1; 9 bases line up with TRBD2. The CDR3 is 17 residues long. Unmatched junction bases numbered 7, after V lost 4 bases and J lost 0 bases. Germline V gives CDR1 SEHNR, CDR2 FQNEAQ (reference sequence). For the CDR3, the DNA is TGTGCCAGCAGCTCTGGGACTAGCCCCCTCTCCTACAATGAGCAGTTCTTC. This gives the protein CASSSGTSPLSYNEQFF.

The V gene is TRBV4-2, the J gene TRBJ2-7, with TRBD2 matching over 12 bases. The CDR3 consists of 17 residues. V was pared by 5 bases and J by 6 bases, with 14 bases of the junction left unmatched. Germline loops: CDR1 LGHNA, CDR2 YNFKEQ. The CDR3 here is CASSWHRGLAGPGEQYF. The CDR3 DNA follows: TGTGCCAGCAGCTGGCACCGGGGACTAGCGGGCCCCGGCGAGCAGTACTTC.

The chain recombines TRBV4-1 with TRBJ2-7; a weak D match, TRBD2 (6 bases). Looked up from germline, CDR1 is MGHRA and CDR2 is YSYEKL. The CDR3 spans 16 residues. The ends were cut back, 1 base at V and 3 bases at J, with 16 bases in the middle. The CDR3 sequence: CASSQAPSVLLYEQYF. The CDR3 bases are TGCGCCAGCAGCCAAGCCCCTAGCGTTCTCCTCTACGAGCAGTACTTC.